This T cell receptor beta chain emerged from a study of cytomegalovirus exposure and HLA in healthy donors. As for the study in general: Early released data had 80 million or so unique TCRs, all coming from HLA-typed donors. Study-level results: HLA-A and HLA-B allele assignments for most subjects were reportedly predicted accurately using TCR beta sequences. A classifier reportedly called cytomegalovirus status with high sensitivity and specificity.

PCR involved 60 Vbeta and 13 Jbeta primers. Here immunoSEQ multiplex PCR was the method, and the copy in TCRdb shows in-frame clones only, minus some. The sample contains about 98,000 clones, under 80% of which appear only once. Trimming took 3 bases from V and 7 from J; bases not matched to a gene: 7. CDR1 is SGHRS and CDR2 is YFSETQ in the germline V gene. The CDR3 has 14 amino acids. This clone has just one count. Its antigen is undetermined. The rearrangement joins TRBV5-1 to TRBJ1-2; 9 nucleotides align to TRBD1. Sequencing was performed on PBMCs. This clonotype was obtained from a human donor in good health. The CDR3, as DNA: TGCGCCAGCAGCTCGGCCGGGACAGGGTTTGGCTACACCTTC. Protein sequence: CASSSAGTGFGYTF. Full variable domain (outside the CDR3, taken from reference TRBV5-1 and TRBJ1-2): KAGVTQTPRYLIKTRGQQVTLSCSPISGHRSVSWYQQTPGQGLQFLFEYFSETQRNKGNFPGRFSGRQFSNSRSEMNVSTLELGDSALYLCASSSAGTGFGYTFGSGTRLTVV.